These 29 T cell receptor beta chains were all obtained from the same sample, sequenced in a study of Graves' ophthalmopathy and Graves' hyperthyroidism. Amplification of TCR beta CDR3 regions used RNA transcripts. HTBI primers were employed in first-round RT-PCR, then a second-round multiplex PCR followed. TCRdb reprocessed the multiplex PCR reads via MiXCR and lists one record per CDR3 protein. The sample comprises about 660,000 distinct CDR3 sequences, just over 40% of which are singletons, and more than 3% rests with the top ten. Sequencing was done on a sample of peripheral blood. Receptor source: an adult man with Graves' ophthalmopathy.

This clonotype was observed at least ten times. The CDR3 DNA reads as TGTGCCAGCAGTTTAAAGGCGTCGGGCACTGAAGCTTTCTTT. Translation: CASSLKASGTEAFF. This chain uses TRBV12-3 or TRBV12-4 with TRBJ1-1; the D is unclear. V lost 2 bases, J lost 4 bases, and 11 bases lay in between. The CDR3 is made up of 14 amino acids.

The J gene is TRBJ1-2, the V gene TRBV6-1, with 9 bases matching TRBD1. The J segment lost 7 bases and the V segment lost 6 bases, leaving 9 bases of the junction unmatched. The germline gives CDR1 MNHNS, CDR2 SASEGT. The CDR3 is 14 amino acids. CDR3 amino acids: CASSADRGAGGYTF. CDR3 coding DNA: TGTGCCAGCAGCGCGGACAGGGGAGCAGGTGGCTACACCTTC.

The CDR3 sequence is CSASAGTSENEQFF. Written as DNA, the CDR3 is TGCAGTGCTAGCGCCGGGACTAGTGAAAATGAGCAGTTCTTC. The gene calls are TRBV20-1 and TRBJ2-1, with TRBD2 matching 8 bases. The CDR3 length is 14 residues. V gave up 3 bases and J gave up 7 bases; unmatched junction bases: 8. Germline V gives CDR1 DFQATT, CDR2 SNEGSKA (reference sequence).

The table lists this clonotype with a few counts. The chain carries TRBV6-2 or TRBV6-3 and TRBJ2-5; maybe TRBD2 (6 bases). Between the trimmed V and J ends, which lost 5 bases and 0 bases, there was a span of 10 bases. Germline assignment: CDR1 MNHEY and CDR2 SVGEGT. CDR3 length: 14 amino acids. CDR3: CASSNRDYQETQYF. The DNA for the CDR3 is TGTGCCAGCAGTAACCGGGACTACCAAGAGACCCAGTACTTC.

This clonotype has at least ten counts. CDR3 coding DNA: TGTGCCAGCAGCTTAACAGGGGGCGAAGGGGCCTACGAGCAGTACTTC. Protein sequence: CASSLTGGEGAYEQYF. This chain links TRBV7-8 with TRBJ2-7; 9 bases map to TRBD1. The germline gives CDR1 SGHVS, CDR2 FQNEAQ. V lost 2 bases to trimming and J lost 2 bases; unmatched junction nucleotides: 7. The CDR3 has 16 amino acids.

At least ten counts were recorded for this clonotype. The V gene is TRBV6-5, the J gene TRBJ2-5; the D is unclear. V gave up 2 bases and J gave up 5 bases, with 6 bases separating them. The CDR3 is 12 residues long. Germline CDR1 reads MNHEY; CDR2 reads SVGAGI. The CDR3: CASSYVGETQYF. CDR3 bases: TGTGCCAGCAGTTACGTGGGGGAGACCCAGTACTTC.

V and J are TRBV29-1 and TRBJ2-2, with D tentatively TRBD1 (6 bases). Between the trimmed V and J ends, which lost 2 bases and 7 bases, there was a span of 8 bases. The CDR3 is made up of 12 amino acids. Germline V gene data show CDR1 as SQVTM and CDR2 as ANQGSEA. The CDR3 DNA reads TGCAGCGTTGAACGGGACATCGGGGAGCTGTTTTTT. Translation: CSVERDIGELFF.

This chain links TRBV2 with TRBJ2-5, with 7 bases matching TRBD2. The CDR3 runs 13 residues. Trimming at V came to 9 bases and at J to 1 base, leaving 5 bases not matched to a gene. The germline gives CDR1 SNHLY, CDR2 FYNNEI. This CDR3 reads CASNSGFQETQYF. The DNA of the CDR3 is TGTGCCAGTAATAGCGGGTTCCAAGAGACCCAGTACTTC.

V is TRBV25-1 and J is TRBJ1-4, with a weak D call TRBD1 (5 bases). Germline V lookup: CDR1 MGHDK, CDR2 SYGVNS. The CDR3 sequence is 14 residues long. The germline V and J ends were trimmed by 5 bases and 7 bases, with 14 bases remaining between them. Here the CDR3 reads CASSNRDVGEKLFF. DNA of the CDR3: TGTGCCAGCAGTAACCGGGACGTGGGTGAAAAACTGTTTTTT.

The CDR3 bases are TGTGCCAGCAGTGATCTGGGGGGGATAGGGAAAGAGACCCAGTACTTC. Residues: CASSDLGGIGKETQYF. The J gene is TRBJ2-5, the V gene TRBV2, with 7 bases fitting TRBD2. V trimming: 3 bases; J trimming: 3 bases; junction bases outside the gene matches: 10. The CDR3 runs to 16 residues. The germline V gene encodes CDR1 SNHLY and CDR2 FYNNEI.

This clonotype occurred many times. The V call is TRBV29-1, the J call TRBJ1-1; 10 bases match TRBD1. V gave up 7 bases and J gave up 4 bases; unmatched junction bases: 6. The CDR3 sequence is 13 residues long. Germline CDR1 reads SQVTM; CDR2 reads ANQGSEA. The CDR3 DNA sequence: TGCAGCGCCAGGACAGGGGGGGCCACTGAAGCTTTCTTT. Its translation is CSARTGGATEAFF.

V gene TRBV6-5 combines with J gene TRBJ1-1; D gene uncertain. Germline CDR1 is MNHEY and CDR2 is SVGAGI. The CDR3 runs to 11 residues. V was cut by 5 bases and J by 10 bases, with 11 bases left in between. CDR3 sequence reads: CASSLAFGAFF. The CDR3 DNA reads as TGTGCCAGCAGTCTAGCGTTTGGAGCTTTCTTT.

The table lists this clonotype with many counts. The chain employs TRBV20-1 and TRBJ2-5, with no clear D. The CDR3 is 15 amino acids. CDR1 DFQATT and CDR2 SNEGSKA come from the germline V gene (reference sequence). V was cut by 6 bases and J by 5 bases, with 22 bases left in between. The CDR3 spells CSAPRLATLRETQYF. The CDR3 coding sequence is TGCAGTGCCCCCCGGTTGGCCACCCTAAGGGAGACCCAGTACTTC.

This chain uses TRBV3-1 with TRBJ1-2; D is possibly TRBD1 (6 bases). The germline V gene encodes CDR1 LGHDT and CDR2 YNNKEL (reference sequence). This CDR3 region has 17 residues. V lost 0 bases and J 2 bases, leaving 16 bases between the germline ends. As DNA, the CDR3 is TGTGCCAGCAGCCAAGATGAGATACGGGGGGCAAACTATGGCTACACCTTC. Its protein product is CASSQDEIRGANYGYTF.

This clonotype has ten or more counts. The chain combines TRBV7-9 with TRBJ2-7, with D possibly being TRBD1 (6 bases). The V and J ends lost 3 bases and 5 bases respectively, with 14 bases between them. CDR3 size: 14 residues. Per the germline V gene, CDR1 is SEHNR and CDR2 is FQNEAQ (reference sequence). The CDR3 sequence: CASSFGTRGHEQYF. The CDR3 nucleotides read TGTGCCAGCAGCTTCGGGACAAGGGGCCACGAGCAGTACTTC.

Many counts were recorded for this clonotype. As DNA, the CDR3 is TGTGCCAGCAAAAATAGCGGGGGAACCTACGAGCAGTACTTC. Amino acid sequence: CASKNSGGTYEQYF. V usage is TRBV2 and J usage is TRBJ2-7; 9 bases agree with TRBD2. The CDR3 loop spans 14 amino acids. From germline, CDR1 is SNHLY and CDR2 FYNNEI. Trimming at V came to 7 bases and at J to 2 bases, leaving 6 bases not matched to a gene.

J is TRBJ1-4 and V is TRBV5-1; 7 nucleotides agree with TRBD1. Germline V gene data show CDR1 as SGHRS and CDR2 as YFSETQ. J lost 3 bases, V lost 4 bases, and 6 bases had no gene match. The CDR3 runs to 15 residues. CDR3: CASSPQGGANEKLFF. The CDR3 DNA reads TGCGCCAGCAGCCCCCAGGGGGGGGCTAATGAAAAACTGTTTTTT.

This clonotype has ten or more counts. The gene calls are TRBV2 and TRBJ1-5; 8 nucleotides agree with TRBD1. CDR3 size: 17 residues. The V gene end was trimmed by 0 bases and the J gene end by 5 bases; junction bases not matched to a gene: 9. In germline, CDR1 is SNHLY, CDR2 FYNNEI. The CDR3 DNA reads as TGTGCCAGCAGTGAAGCGTCGCAGGGGGCGATTCATCAGCCCCAGCATTTT. Its translation: CASSEASQGAIHQPQHF.

The chain employs TRBV19 and TRBJ2-7; TRBD1 aligns across 11 bases. The V gene's germline CDR1 is LNHDA and CDR2 SQIVND (reference sequence). This CDR3 comprises 14 residues. V shed 7 bases, J shed 3 bases, and the junction held 5 bases outside the gene matches. The CDR3 DNA sequence: TGTGCCAGTACCGCGGGACAGGGGGACTACGAGCAGTACTTC. Amino acid sequence: CASTAGQGDYEQYF.

The table lists this clonotype with many counts. The chain carries TRBV30 and TRBJ2-7; 10 bases align to TRBD1. Germline V gene sequence: CDR1 GTSNPN, CDR2 SVGIG (reference sequence). Trimming cost V 7 bases and J 7 bases; bases outside gene matches: 7. The CDR3 has 12 residues. In DNA form, the CDR3 reads TGTGCCTTTTGGACAGGGGGGAGTGAGCAGTACTTC. As protein: CAFWTGGSEQYF.

The chain uses TRBV12-5 and TRBJ2-2; D is unclear. Germline V gives CDR1 LGHNT, CDR2 FRNRAP. The CDR3 is made up of 16 amino acids. Trimming took off 3 bases at V and 3 bases at J, with 14 bases between the two ends. The CDR3 bases are TGTGCTAGTGGTTTCGGCCTCCGATCCGACACCGGGGAGCTGTTTTTT. Amino acids: CASGFGLRSDTGELFF.

This clonotype was seen many times. V usage is TRBV7-9 and J usage is TRBJ2-5; 9 bases align to TRBD1. This CDR3 has 16 amino acids. The germline gives CDR1 SEHNR, CDR2 FQNEAQ (reference sequence). With V trimmed by 3 bases and J by 1 base, 6 bases remained unmatched. For the CDR3, the DNA is TGTGCCAGCAGCTTTGGACAGGGGCTGTTCCAAGAGACCCAGTACTTC. Translation: CASSFGQGLFQETQYF.

Ten or more counts support this clonotype. The chain links TRBV7-2 to TRBJ2-7; 12 positions match TRBD2. Germline CDR1 is SGHTA and CDR2 is FQGNSA. The CDR3 sequence is 15 residues long. J was trimmed by 4 bases and V by 3 bases; bases with no gene match: 4. The CDR3 DNA sequence: TGTGCCAGCAGCTTGATGGGACTAGCGGGTTACGAGCAGTACTTC. It is translated as CASSLMGLAGYEQYF.

This clonotype appeared many times. V usage is TRBV15 and J usage is TRBJ2-7; D is undetermined. The CDR3 contains 13 residues. V dropped 0 bases and J dropped 3 bases, with 6 bases sitting between them. CDR1 and CDR2 (germline): LNHNV, YYDKDF (reference sequence). The CDR3 DNA sequence: TGTGCCACCAGCAGAGATTTTGGCTACGAGCAGTACTTC. Translation: CATSRDFGYEQYF.

In this sample, this clonotype turned up a few times. This chain connects TRBV25-1 to TRBJ2-1, with D unclear. This CDR3 has 10 amino acids. The V and J ends lost 6 bases and 5 bases respectively, with 2 bases between them. CDR1 and CDR2 from the germline V gene are MGHDK and SYGVNS. In nucleotides, the CDR3 is TGTGCCAGCAGGCACAATGAGCAGTTCTTC. Amino acids: CASRHNEQFF.

V and J are TRBV6-5 and TRBJ1-1, with D maybe TRBD1 (6 bases). V lost 2 bases and J lost 1, with 11 bases in between. This CDR3 is 15 amino acids long. Germline V gene sequence: CDR1 MNHEY, CDR2 SVGAGI. The CDR3 region is CASSYGGGANTEAFF. The CDR3 coding sequence is TGTGCCAGCAGTTACGGGGGGGGGGCGAACACTGAAGCTTTCTTT.

This clonotype showed up many times. V gene TRBV20-1 combines with J gene TRBJ1-3; perhaps TRBD1 as D (6 bases). This CDR3 has 13 amino acids. Trimming took 7 bases from V and 5 from J, leaving 15 bases between them. Germline-derived CDR1 and CDR2 are DFQATT and SNEGSKA (reference sequence). In DNA, the CDR3 is TGCAGTGTAAAAAGACAGGACAGAAACACCATATATTTT. This gives the protein CSVKRQDRNTIYF.

This clonotype was observed at least ten times. This chain uses TRBV27 with TRBJ1-2, with TRBD1 matching over 9 bases. CDR3 length: 13 residues. CDR1 and CDR2 (germline): MNHEY, SMNVEV (reference sequence). V dropped 7 bases and J dropped 6; count of bases not matched to a gene: 6. The CDR3 reads CASTPTGGDGYTF. The CDR3 DNA reads TGTGCCAGCACTCCCACAGGGGGCGATGGCTACACCTTC.

This clonotype was counted only a few times. The chain has TRBV20-1 and TRBJ1-4, with D maybe TRBD1 (5 bases). The CDR3 covers 17 residues. Germline loops: CDR1 DFQATT, CDR2 SNEGSKA (reference sequence). The V end was cut by 4 bases, the J end by 0 bases, with 18 bases between. CDR3 loop: CSATPWDGGSTNEKLFF. The CDR3 coding sequence is TGCAGTGCTACCCCTTGGGACGGAGGTTCAACTAATGAAAAACTGTTTTTT.